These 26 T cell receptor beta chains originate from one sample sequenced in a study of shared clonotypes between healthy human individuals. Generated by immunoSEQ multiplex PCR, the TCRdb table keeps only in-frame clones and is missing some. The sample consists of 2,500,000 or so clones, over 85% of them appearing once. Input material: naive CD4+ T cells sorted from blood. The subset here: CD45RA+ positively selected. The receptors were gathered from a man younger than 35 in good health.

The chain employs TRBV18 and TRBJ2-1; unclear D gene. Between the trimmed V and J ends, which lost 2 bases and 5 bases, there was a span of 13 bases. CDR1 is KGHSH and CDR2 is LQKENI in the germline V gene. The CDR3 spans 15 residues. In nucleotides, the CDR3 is TGTGCCAGCTCACCATACAGCCCAACCGACAATGAGCAGTTCTTC. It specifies CASSPYSPTDNEQFF.

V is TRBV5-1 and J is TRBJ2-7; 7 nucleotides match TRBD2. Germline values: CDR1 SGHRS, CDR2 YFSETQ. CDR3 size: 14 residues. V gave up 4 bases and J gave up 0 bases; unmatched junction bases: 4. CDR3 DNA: TGCGCCAGCAGCGACAGCGGGATCTCCTACGAGCAGTACTTC. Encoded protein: CASSDSGISYEQYF.

CDR3 sequence reads: CASSSGTGAVFSGNTIYF. The CDR3 DNA is TGTGCCAGCAGCTCCGGGACAGGGGCCGTATTCTCTGGAAACACCATATATTTT. V is TRBV7-6 and J is TRBJ1-3, with 10 bases matching TRBD1. The CDR3 is 18 amino acids. The V and J ends lost 4 bases and 0 bases, in that order; junction bases with no gene match: 9. CDR1 and CDR2 from the germline V gene are SGHVS and FNYEAQ. The entire variable domain, with the rest obtained from reference TRBV7-6 and TRBJ1-3, is as follows: GAGVSQSPRYKVTKRGQDVALRCDPISGHVSLYWYRQALGQGPEFLTYFNYEAQQDKSGLPNDRFSAERPEGSISTLTIQRTEQRDSAMYRCASSSGTGAVFSGNTIYFGEGSWLTVV.

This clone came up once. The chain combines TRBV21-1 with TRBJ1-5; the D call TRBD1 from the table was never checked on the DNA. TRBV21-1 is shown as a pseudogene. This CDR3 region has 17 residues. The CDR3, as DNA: TGTGCCAGCAGCACGAGCAAAGGACACCCAGGCAGTCAGCCCCAGCATTTT. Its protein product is CASSTSKGHPGSQPQHF.

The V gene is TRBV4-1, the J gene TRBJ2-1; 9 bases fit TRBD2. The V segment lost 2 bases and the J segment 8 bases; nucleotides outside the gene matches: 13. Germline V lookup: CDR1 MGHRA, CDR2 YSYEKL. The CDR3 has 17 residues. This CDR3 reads CASSQPPGLAPPHEQFF. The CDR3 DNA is TGCGCCAGCAGCCAACCCCCGGGACTAGCCCCGCCCCATGAGCAGTTCTTC.

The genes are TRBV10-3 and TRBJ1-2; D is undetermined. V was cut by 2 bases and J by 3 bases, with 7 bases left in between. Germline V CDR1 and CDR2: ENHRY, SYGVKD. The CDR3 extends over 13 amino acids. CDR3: CAISETADYGYTF. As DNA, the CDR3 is TGTGCCATCAGTGAGACTGCTGACTATGGCTACACCTTC.

The CDR3 DNA is TGTGCCTGGGGGGACAGCGCCGGGCAGCCCCAGCATTTT. Translating it yields CAWGDSAGQPQHF. This chain links TRBV30 with TRBJ1-5, with 7 bases that match TRBD1. The germline gives CDR1 GTSNPN, CDR2 SVGIG (reference sequence). Trimming removed 5 bases from V and 7 bases from J; junction bases left unmatched: 8. The CDR3 covers 13 residues.

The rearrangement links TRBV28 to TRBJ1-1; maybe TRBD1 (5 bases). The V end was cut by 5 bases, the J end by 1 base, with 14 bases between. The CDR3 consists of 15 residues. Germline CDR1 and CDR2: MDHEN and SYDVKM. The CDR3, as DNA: TGTGCCAGCAGTACCTGGGACCAATGGAACACTGAAGCTTTCTTT. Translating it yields CASSTWDQWNTEAFF.

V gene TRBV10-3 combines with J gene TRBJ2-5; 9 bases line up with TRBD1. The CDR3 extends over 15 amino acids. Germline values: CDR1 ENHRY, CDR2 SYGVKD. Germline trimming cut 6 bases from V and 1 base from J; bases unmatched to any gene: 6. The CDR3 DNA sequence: TGTGCCATCAGCCCGGGACAGGGATCCCAAGAGACCCAGTACTTC. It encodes CAISPGQGSQETQYF.

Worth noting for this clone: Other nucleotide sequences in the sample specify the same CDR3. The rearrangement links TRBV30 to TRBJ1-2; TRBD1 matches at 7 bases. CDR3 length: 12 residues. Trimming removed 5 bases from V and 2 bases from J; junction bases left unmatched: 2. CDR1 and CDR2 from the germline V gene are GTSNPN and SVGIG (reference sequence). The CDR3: CAWATGNYGYTF. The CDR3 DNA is TGTGCCTGGGCGACAGGGAACTATGGCTACACCTTC.

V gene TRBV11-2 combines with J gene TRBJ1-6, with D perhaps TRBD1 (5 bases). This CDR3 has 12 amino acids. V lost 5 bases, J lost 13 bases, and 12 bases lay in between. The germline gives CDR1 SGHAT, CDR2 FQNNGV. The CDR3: CASSGPGTPLHF. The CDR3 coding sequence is TGTGCCAGCAGCGGACCAGGGACCCCCCTCCACTTT.

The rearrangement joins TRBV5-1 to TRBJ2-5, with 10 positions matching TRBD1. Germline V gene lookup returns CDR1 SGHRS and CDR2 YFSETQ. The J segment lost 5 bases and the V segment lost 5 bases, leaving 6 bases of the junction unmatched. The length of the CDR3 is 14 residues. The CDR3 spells CASRTGQGQETQYF. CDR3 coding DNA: TGCGCCAGCAGGACGGGACAGGGGCAGGAGACCCAGTACTTC. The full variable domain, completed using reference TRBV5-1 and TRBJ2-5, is KAGVTQTPRYLIKTRGQQVTLSCSPISGHRSVSWYQQTPGQGLQFLFEYFSETQRNKGNFPGRFSGRQFSNSRSEMNVSTLELGDSALYLCASRTGQGQETQYFGPGTRLLVL.

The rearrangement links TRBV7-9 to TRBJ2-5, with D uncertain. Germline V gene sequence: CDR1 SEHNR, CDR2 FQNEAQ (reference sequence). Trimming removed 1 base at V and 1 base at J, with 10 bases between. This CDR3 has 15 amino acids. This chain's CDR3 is CASSLGWGGQETQYF. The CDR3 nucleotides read TGTGCCAGCAGCTTAGGTTGGGGTGGCCAAGAGACCCAGTACTTC.

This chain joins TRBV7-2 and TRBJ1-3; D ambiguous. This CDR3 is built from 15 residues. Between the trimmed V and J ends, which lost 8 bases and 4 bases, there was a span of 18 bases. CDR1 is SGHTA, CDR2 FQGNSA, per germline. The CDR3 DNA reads TGTGCCAGCCGATACCTTTACGGAGTGGGAAACACCATATATTTT. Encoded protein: CASRYLYGVGNTIYF.

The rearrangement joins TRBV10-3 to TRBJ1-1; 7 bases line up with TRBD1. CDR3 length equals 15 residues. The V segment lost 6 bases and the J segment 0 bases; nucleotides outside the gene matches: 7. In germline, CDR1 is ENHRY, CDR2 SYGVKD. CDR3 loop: CAISHPTGMNTEAFF. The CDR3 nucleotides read TGTGCCATCAGCCATCCGACAGGGATGAACACTGAAGCTTTCTTT.

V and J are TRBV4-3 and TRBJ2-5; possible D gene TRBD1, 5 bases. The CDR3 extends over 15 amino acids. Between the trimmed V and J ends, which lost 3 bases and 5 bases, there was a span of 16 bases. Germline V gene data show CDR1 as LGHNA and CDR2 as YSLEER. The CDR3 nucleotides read TGCGCCAGCAGCCAGGGCAGGGTTTTAGATGAGACCCAGTACTTC. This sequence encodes CASSQGRVLDETQYF.

The CDR3 here is CASARGLVGDTQYF. The CDR3 nucleotides read TGTGCCAGCGCCCGAGGACTAGTGGGGGATACGCAGTATTTT. The chain couples TRBV5-4 to TRBJ2-3; 7 nucleotides line up with TRBD2. Germline trimming cut 7 bases from V and 6 bases from J; bases unmatched to any gene: 11. Germline loops: CDR1 SGHNT, CDR2 YYREEE (reference sequence). This CDR3 is 14 amino acids long.

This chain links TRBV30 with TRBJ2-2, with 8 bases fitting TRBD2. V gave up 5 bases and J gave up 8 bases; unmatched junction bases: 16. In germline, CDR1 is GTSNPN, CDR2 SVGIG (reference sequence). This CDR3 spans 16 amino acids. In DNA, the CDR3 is TGTGCCTGGCGCGGGAGGCAGCCAGGGATGCTGGGGGAGCTGTTTTTT. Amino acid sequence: CAWRGRQPGMLGELFF.

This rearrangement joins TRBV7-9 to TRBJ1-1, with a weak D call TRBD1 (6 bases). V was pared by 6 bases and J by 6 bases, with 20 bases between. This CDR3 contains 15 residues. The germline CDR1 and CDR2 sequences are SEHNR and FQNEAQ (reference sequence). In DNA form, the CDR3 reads TGTGCCAGCAGGCAGACCCAGGGGACCTCCTCTGAAGCTTTCTTT. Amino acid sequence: CASRQTQGTSSEAFF.

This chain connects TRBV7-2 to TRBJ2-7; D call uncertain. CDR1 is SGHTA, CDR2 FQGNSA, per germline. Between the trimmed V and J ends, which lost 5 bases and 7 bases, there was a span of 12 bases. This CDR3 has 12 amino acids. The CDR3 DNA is TGTGCCAGCAGCCCCTATCCCGGGGAGCAGTACTTC. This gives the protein CASSPYPGEQYF.

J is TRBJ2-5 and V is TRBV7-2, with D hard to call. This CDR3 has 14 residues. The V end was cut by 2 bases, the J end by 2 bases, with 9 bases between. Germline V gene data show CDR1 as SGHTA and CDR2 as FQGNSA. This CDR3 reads CASSLSPTQETQYF. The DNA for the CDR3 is TGTGCCAGCAGCTTATCTCCGACTCAAGAGACCCAGTACTTC.

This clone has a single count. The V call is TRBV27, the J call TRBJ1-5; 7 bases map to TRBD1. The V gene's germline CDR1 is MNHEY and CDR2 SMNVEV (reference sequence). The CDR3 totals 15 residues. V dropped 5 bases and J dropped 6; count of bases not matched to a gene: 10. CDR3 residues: CASSLRQGYGQPQHF. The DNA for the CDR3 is TGTGCCAGCAGTCTTCGACAGGGTTACGGTCAGCCCCAGCATTTT.

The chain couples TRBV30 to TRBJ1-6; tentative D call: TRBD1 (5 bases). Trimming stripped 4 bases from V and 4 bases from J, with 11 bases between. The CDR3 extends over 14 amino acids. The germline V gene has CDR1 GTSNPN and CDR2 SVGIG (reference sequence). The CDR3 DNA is TGTGCCTGGAACCTTGACAGTTATAATTCACCCCTCCACTTT. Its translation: CAWNLDSYNSPLHF.

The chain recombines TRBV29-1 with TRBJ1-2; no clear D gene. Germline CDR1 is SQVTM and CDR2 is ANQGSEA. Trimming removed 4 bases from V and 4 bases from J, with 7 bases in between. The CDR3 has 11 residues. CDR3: CSVGGTYGYTF. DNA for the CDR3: TGCAGCGTTGGGGGAACCTATGGCTACACCTTC. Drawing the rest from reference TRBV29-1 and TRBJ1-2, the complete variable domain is SAVISQKPSRDICQRGTSLTIQCQVDSQVTMMFWYRQQPGQSLTLIATANQGSEATYESGFVIDKFPISRPNLTFSTLTVSNMSPEDSSIYLCSVGGTYGYTFGSGTRLTVV.

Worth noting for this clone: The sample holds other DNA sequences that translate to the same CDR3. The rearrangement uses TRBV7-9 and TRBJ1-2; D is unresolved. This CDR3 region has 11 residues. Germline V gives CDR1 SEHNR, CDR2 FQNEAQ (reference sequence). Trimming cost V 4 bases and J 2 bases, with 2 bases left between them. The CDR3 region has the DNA TGTGCCAGCAGCTCGAACTATGGCTACACCTTC. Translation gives CASSSNYGYTF.

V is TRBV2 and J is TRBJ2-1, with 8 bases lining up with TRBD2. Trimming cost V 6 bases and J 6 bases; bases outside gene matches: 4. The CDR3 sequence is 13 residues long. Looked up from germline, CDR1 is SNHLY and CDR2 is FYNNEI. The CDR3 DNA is TGTGCCAGCAGGCGGGAGGTTTCCAATGAGCAGTTCTTC. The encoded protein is CASRREVSNEQFF.